This TCR beta chain was documented in a study of cytomegalovirus exposure and HLA in healthy donors. Study-level findings and limits: Previous analysis showed most TCR beta V segments were productive about 87% or about 30% of the time. As a later analysis revealed, most CMV-associated TCR beta chains appeared HLA-restricted. For cytomegalovirus status, the classifier reportedly gave diagnoses with high specificity and sensitivity.

Researchers ran the PCR with 60 Vbeta and 13 Jbeta primers. Produced via immunoSEQ multiplex PCR; TCRdb's table is partial and in-frame only. The sample holds 90,000 to 120,000 clones, over 9% seen once. As regards this clone: The antigen is not known.

Germline CDR1 reads ENHRY; CDR2 reads SYGVKD. Trimming removed 7 bases from V and 7 bases from J, with 14 bases in between. This CDR3 region has 13 residues. The TCR was taken from a man aged 35 to 55 in good health and CMV-seropositive. This chain uses TRBV10-3 with TRBJ2-1, with D possibly being TRBD2 (5 bases). The sequencing input was PBMCs. CDR3: CAINGVMGNEQFF. CDR3 in DNA: TGTGCCATCAACGGGGTGATGGGGAATGAGCAGTTCTTC.